This T cell receptor (beta chain) originates from a study of blood T cell repertoires in COVID-19. For the study at large: The study drew acute and convalescent COVID-19 samples from the United States, Italy and Spain. The cDNA or gDNA used as material had been derived from T cells, B-cell-depleted T cells, or PBMCs.

Germline V gene sequence: CDR1 KGHSH, CDR2 LQKENI. A total of 12 residues make up the CDR3, ends included. For this clone: This CDR3 is missing its conserved last phenylalanine or tryptophan, likely due to a read error. Because the CDR3's place on the DNA is in doubt, the DNA is left out and the CDR3 is given as listed by TCRdb.

Data came from immunoSEQ multiplex PCR; TCRdb stores just in-frame clones and leaves some out. Among over 100,000 clones, roughly 91% were seen once, and the ten largest hold about 20%. The receptor comes from a human donor with acute or convalescent COVID-19. The donor label of this sample is uncertain. The gene calls are TRBV18 and TRBJ1-2. Sequences were obtained from peripheral blood. The CDR3 here is CASSPTSGDGVV.